The next 19 T cell receptor beta chains were all read from a single sample in a study of CD8+CD57+ T cells in acquired aplastic anemia. Genomic DNA acted as the template from which TCR beta VDJ combination and CDR3 sequence profiling were carried out. Each CDR3 protein is one row after TCRdb ran MiXCR on the reads. There are about 160,000 distinct CDR3 sequences in the sample; 47% occur only once, and approximately 3% lies in the top ten. Sequencing involved patients with CD8+CD57+ cell expansion previously shown by flow cytometry. Sequenced input: sorted CD4+, CD8+, or CD8+CD57+ T cells (not recorded which) from PBMCs. These receptors were taken from a human donor with aplastic anemia.

The rearrangement joins TRBV10-1 to TRBJ2-5; 8 nucleotides line up with TRBD1. Germline V gives CDR1 WNHNN, CDR2 SYGVQD (reference sequence). This CDR3 region has 16 residues. J gave up 0 bases and V 6 bases, and 9 bases lay outside the gene matches. CDR3 DNA: TGCGCCAGCAGGACGGACAGGGCCAGGTACCAAGAGACCCAGTACTTC. This translates into CASRTDRARYQETQYF.

The genes are TRBV6-2 or TRBV6-3 and TRBJ2-5, with 9 bases aligning to TRBD2. Per germline, CDR1 MNHEY and CDR2 SVGEGT. This CDR3 region has 16 residues. V was pared by 5 bases and J by 5 bases, with 12 bases of the junction left unmatched. The CDR3 nucleotides read TGTGCCAGCAGTCCCCCTGCGGGAGGGGTTTTGGAGACCCAGTACTTC. Amino acids: CASSPPAGGVLETQYF.

This clonotype was counted only a few times. The chain joins TRBV30 to TRBJ1-3, with a tentative D call TRBD1 (6 bases). Germline values: CDR1 GTSNPN, CDR2 SVGIG (reference sequence). The V gene lost 8 bases and the J gene lost 0 bases, with 17 bases spanning the gap. This CDR3 has 15 amino acids. The CDR3 here is CARGGGADSGNTIYF. The DNA for the CDR3 is TGTGCCCGGGGAGGGGGGGCCGACTCTGGAAACACCATATATTTT. Full variable domain (outside the CDR3, taken from reference TRBV30 and TRBJ1-3): SQTIHQWPATLVQPVGSPLSLECTVEGTSNPNLYWYRQAAGRGLQLLFYSVGIGQISSEVPQNLSASRPQDRQFILSSKKLLLSDSGFYLCARGGGADSGNTIYFGEGSWLTVV.

This clonotype showed up many times. The rearrangement joins TRBV7-2 to TRBJ2-3, with D uncertain. CDR1 and CDR2 from the germline V gene are SGHTA and FQGNSA. The CDR3 sequence is 14 residues long. V lost 5 bases and J 0 bases, leaving 9 bases between the germline ends. The CDR3 sequence is CASSGRPSTDTQYF. CDR3 nucleotides: TGTGCCAGCAGCGGACGGCCTAGCACAGATACGCAGTATTTT. The whole variable domain, filled in from reference TRBV7-2 and TRBJ2-3, reads GAGVSQSPSNKVTEKGKDVELRCDPISGHTALYWYRQSLGQGLEFLIYFQGNSAPDKSGLPSDRFSAERTGGSVSTLTIQRTQQEDSAVYLCASSGRPSTDTQYFGPGTRLTVL.

This clonotype was detected ten times or more. V usage is TRBV19 and J usage is TRBJ2-1; D is unresolved. V was clipped by 0 bases and J by 9 bases, with 12 bases between them. The CDR3 is 14 amino acids. The germline CDR1 and CDR2 sequences are LNHDA and SQIVND (reference sequence). CDR3: CASSIDRVRVEQFF. The DNA for the CDR3 is TGTGCCAGTAGTATAGATAGGGTTCGGGTTGAGCAGTTCTTC.

This clonotype was seen a handful of times. The rearrangement uses TRBV15 and TRBJ2-7, with D perhaps TRBD1 (6 bases). CDR1 is LNHNV, CDR2 YYDKDF, per germline (reference sequence). The CDR3 spans 17 residues. Trimming removed 2 bases at V and 2 bases at J, with 19 bases between. The CDR3 loop is CATSRHPLGQPTYEQYF. The CDR3 nucleotides read TGTGCCACCAGCAGACACCCGTTAGGACAGCCGACCTACGAGCAGTACTTC.

This clonotype was found many times. The chain links TRBV30 to TRBJ2-7; D remains unclear. CDR1 GTSNPN and CDR2 SVGIG come from the germline V gene (reference sequence). This CDR3 contains 10 residues. Trimming left V 2 bases short and J 7 bases short, with 6 bases between. The CDR3 sequence is CAWSRQEQYF. The CDR3, as DNA: TGTGCCTGGAGTCGGCAGGAGCAGTACTTC.

This clonotype was picked up many times. This CDR3 reads CASSERGFEVYEQYF. The CDR3 DNA reads TGTGCCAGCAGTGAAAGGGGGTTTGAAGTTTACGAGCAGTACTTC. The rearrangement links TRBV6-1 to TRBJ2-7; D perhaps matches TRBD1 (6 bases). The CDR3 loop spans 15 amino acids. Germline V CDR1 and CDR2: MNHNS, SASEGT. The V gene lost 2 bases and the J gene lost 4 bases, with 15 bases spanning the gap.

This chain links TRBV20-1 with TRBJ2-5, with 7 bases fitting TRBD2. This CDR3 has 12 residues. With 1 base clipped from V and 7 bases from J, the junction kept 3 bases outside the gene matches. Germline V gene lookup returns CDR1 DFQATT and CDR2 SNEGSKA (reference sequence). The CDR3 reads CSARVGGGTQYF. DNA of the CDR3: TGCAGTGCTAGAGTTGGGGGGGGGACCCAGTACTTC.

On this clonotype: A much larger clone differs by one base, so this may be a read error. The chain joins TRBV5-1 to TRBJ1-4, with D perhaps matching TRBD1 (6 bases). Germline V lookup: CDR1 SGHRS, CDR2 YFSETQ. The CDR3 loop spans 14 amino acids. The CDR3 region has the DNA TGCGCCAGCAGCTTGACCAGGGGAGATGAAGAACTGTTTTTT. Protein product: CASSLTRGDEELFF.

With respect to this clonotype: This could be a read error, since a much larger clone is one nucleotide away. V is TRBV5-4 and J is TRBJ1-1, with unresolved D. The ends were cut back, 1 base at V and 6 bases at J, with 13 bases in the middle. The CDR3 is made up of 14 amino acids. Germline V CDR1 and CDR2: SGHNT, YYREEE (reference sequence). The CDR3 protein is CASSLQALASEAFF. CDR3 sequence (DNA): TGTGCCAGCAGCTTGCAGGCATTAGCTTCTGAAGCTTTCTTT.

On this clonotype itself: The conserved phenylalanine or tryptophan normally closing the CDR3 is absent here, so this likely arose from a read error. V usage is TRBV30 and J usage is TRBJ1-3; no clear D gene. V was pared by 0 bases and J by 0 bases, with 9 bases between. Germline-derived CDR1 and CDR2 are GTSNPN and SVGIG (reference sequence). The CDR3 covers 15 residues. The CDR3 here is CAWSVGRSSGNTIYL. CDR3 nucleotides: TGTGCCTGGAGTGTCGGGCGGAGCTCTGGAAACACCATATATCTT.

This clonotype was observed many times. The rearrangement uses TRBV7-3 and TRBJ1-6; the D gene is possibly TRBD1 (5 bases). The CDR3 runs 14 residues. V was pared by 5 bases and J by 10 bases, with 15 bases between. Germline assignment: CDR1 SGHTA and CDR2 FQGTGA. The DNA for the CDR3 is TGTGCCAGCAGCCGGGGAGGGGAGGGCTCACCCCTCCACTTT. This codes for CASSRGGEGSPLHF.

This clonotype has just a few counts. The chain has TRBV7-8 and TRBJ2-5, with D possibly matching TRBD2 (6 bases). The germline CDR1 and CDR2 sequences are SGHVS and FQNEAQ. Trimming pared 7 bases from V and 3 bases from J, leaving 21 bases between. The CDR3 runs 16 residues. DNA for the CDR3: TGTGCCAGCAACCCCCATCCCGGGACTCTGAAAGAGACCCAGTACTTC. Its translation is CASNPHPGTLKETQYF.

This clonotype was found once. A clone one base away is much larger, so this may be a read error. CDR3 protein: CARKGGTTNEKLFF. Here the CDR3 DNA reads TGCGCCAGAAAAGGCGGGACAACCAATGAAAAACTGTTTTTT. The V and J genes are TRBV5-1 and TRBJ1-4, with a weak D call TRBD1 (6 bases). This CDR3 contains 14 residues. CDR1 and CDR2 (germline): SGHRS, YFSETQ.

The chain uses TRBV10-3 and TRBJ2-1; D unresolved. Germline CDR1 and CDR2: ENHRY and SYGVKD. V was cut by 10 bases and J by 2 bases, with 12 bases left in between. The CDR3 covers 13 residues. CDR3 nucleotides: TGTGCCACGCGCTCCCGTCCCTACAATGAGCAGTTCTTC. Translated: CATRSRPYNEQFF.

In regard to this clonotype: A read error may produce the germline difference seen at one junction end. V and J are TRBV12-5 and TRBJ1-1, with D perhaps TRBD1 (5 bases). The CDR3 sequence is 12 residues long. Germline V gene data show CDR1 as LGHNT and CDR2 as FRNRAP. CDR3 sequence (DNA): TGTGCTAGTGGTTTGGGGGGCGGTGAAGCTCTCTTT. Translating gives CASGLGGGEALF.

Concerning this clonotype: A much more abundant neighbour one base away suggests this may be a read error. The rearrangement uses TRBV18 and TRBJ2-7, with TRBD1 matching 9 bases. The germline CDR1 and CDR2 sequences are KGHSH and LQKENI. CDR3 size: 13 residues. CDR3 in DNA: TGTGCCGGCTCACCGGGACAGGGCTACGAGCAGTACTTC. As protein: CAGSPGQGYEQYF. Combining the CDR3 with reference TRBV18 and TRBJ2-7 gives the whole variable domain NAGVMQNPRHLVRRRGQEARLRCSPMKGHSHVYWYRQLPEEGLKFMVYLQKENIIDESGMPKERFSAEFPKEGPSILRIQQVVRGDSAAYFCAGSPGQGYEQYFGPGTRLTVT.

V and J are TRBV28 and TRBJ1-6; no firm D call. Germline values: CDR1 MDHEN, CDR2 SYDVKM. Trimming pared 8 bases from V and 11 bases from J, leaving 16 bases between. There are 13 residues in the CDR3. For the CDR3, the DNA is TGTGCCAGCGCCCCCCCCTCATCCACACCCCTCCACTTT. Its protein product is CASAPPSSTPLHF. Filled out from reference TRBV28 and TRBJ1-6, the complete variable domain reads DVKVTQSSRYLVKRTGEKVFLECVQDMDHENMFWYRQDPGLGLRLIYFSYDVKMKEKGDIPEGYSVSREKKERFSLILESASTNQTSMYLCASAPPSSTPLHFGNGTRLTVT.